Following are 23 T cell receptor beta chains from one sample sequenced in a study of T cell responses to AZD1222 COVID-19 vaccine. Here immunoSEQ multiplex PCR was the method, and the copy in TCRdb shows in-frame clones only, minus some. This sample carries 150,000 to 200,000 clones, 88% of them seen once, and the ten largest clones take 20% to 30%. Source: peripheral blood, taken 28 days after the second AZD1222 dose. These receptors were taken from an adult who received the AZD1222 COVID-19 vaccine.

The V gene is TRBV28, the J gene TRBJ2-7, with TRBD2 matching over 9 bases. Germline values: CDR1 MDHEN, CDR2 SYDVKM. The CDR3 is 13 residues long. The V and J ends lost 5 bases and 7 bases, in that order; junction bases with no gene match: 6. For the CDR3, the DNA is TGTGCCAGCAGTGCGGGAGGGCCTTGGGAGCAGTACTTC. Encoded protein: CASSAGGPWEQYF.

The gene calls are TRBV7-9 and TRBJ2-2; a possible D gene is TRBD1 (6 bases). The CDR3 consists of 13 residues. Germline loops: CDR1 SEHNR, CDR2 FQNEAQ (reference sequence). V shed 5 bases and J shed 7 bases, with 11 bases lying between them. CDR3 sequence: CASSPQGVGELFF. As DNA, the CDR3 is TGTGCCAGCAGCCCACAGGGAGTCGGGGAGCTGTTTTTT.

This chain links TRBV5-4 with TRBJ1-2; D remains ambiguous. The CDR3 sequence is 12 residues long. V shed 0 bases and J shed 7 bases, with 7 bases lying between them. Germline values: CDR1 SGHNT, CDR2 YYREEE (reference sequence). The chain's CDR3 is CASSLAPGGYTF. The CDR3 nucleotides are TGTGCCAGCAGCTTGGCCCCTGGTGGCTACACCTTC.

This clone was counted once. V gene TRBV5-5 combines with J gene TRBJ1-1; D gene uncertain. V lost 1 base to trimming and J lost 7 bases, with 2 bases between them. The CDR3 consists of 10 residues. Germline V gives CDR1 SGHKS, CDR2 YYEKEE (reference sequence). The CDR3, as DNA: TGTGCCAGCAGCTTGTATGAAGCTTTCTTT. This sequence encodes CASSLYEAFF.

The V and J genes are TRBV12-3 or TRBV12-4 and TRBJ1-3; TRBD1 aligns across 8 bases. Losses at the gene ends were 11 bases for V and 4 bases for J; bases not matched to a gene: 7. This CDR3 spans 13 amino acids. The CDR3 reads CAYRAGGGNTIYF. Here the CDR3 DNA reads TGTGCCTACCGGGCAGGGGGCGGAAACACCATATATTTT.

Here the CDR3 reads CASSRLNEQFF. DNA for the CDR3: TGTGCCAGCAGCCGGCTTAATGAGCAGTTCTTC. This sequence joins TRBV7-6 and TRBJ2-1; D is ambiguous. There are 11 residues in the CDR3. V gave up 5 bases and J gave up 7 bases, with 6 bases separating them. Germline CDR1 SGHVS, CDR2 FNYEAQ.

This chain uses TRBV7-9 with TRBJ2-1; TRBD2 agrees at 7 bases. The CDR3 spans 16 residues. The germline V gene has CDR1 SEHNR and CDR2 FQNEAQ (reference sequence). The J segment lost 6 bases and the V segment lost 1 base, leaving 9 bases of the junction unmatched. CDR3 sequence reads: CASSLDFASGSNEQFF. The CDR3 nucleotides read TGTGCCAGCAGCTTAGATTTCGCTAGCGGAAGCAATGAGCAGTTCTTC.

This chain uses TRBV24-1 with TRBJ2-3; TRBD1 matches 9 bases. In germline, CDR1 is KGHDR, CDR2 SFDVKD. The CDR3 is 13 residues long. The trim removed 7 bases at V and 4 bases at J, leaving 2 bases unmatched. The CDR3 spells CATSRQGADTQYF. The CDR3 DNA sequence: TGTGCCACCAGCCGACAGGGGGCAGATACGCAGTATTTT.

The rearrangement joins TRBV5-6 to TRBJ2-4; a possible D gene is TRBD2 (6 bases). V was clipped by 4 bases and J by 2 bases, with 16 bases between them. The CDR3 sequence is 16 residues long. Germline CDR1 is SGHDT and CDR2 is YYEEEE. The CDR3 DNA reads as TGTGCCAGCAGCCCGGAGGGAGCAGGGTCCAAAAACATTCAGTACTTC. Protein product: CASSPEGAGSKNIQYF. The full variable domain, with the rest looked up from reference TRBV5-6 and TRBJ2-4, is DAGVTQSPTHLIKTRGQQVTLRCSPKSGHDTVSWYQQALGQGPQFIFQYYEEEERQRGNFPDRFSGHQFPNYSSELNVNALLLGDSALYLCASSPEGAGSKNIQYFGAGTRLSVL.

This clone was seen once. The J gene is TRBJ2-5, the V gene TRBV6-5; D is unclear. The CDR3 extends over 11 amino acids. V dropped 0 bases and J dropped 5 bases, with 1 base sitting between them. Germline CDR1 and CDR2: MNHEY and SVGAGI. CDR3 bases: TGTGCCAGCAGTTACTCTGAGACCCAGTACTTC. This codes for CASSYSETQYF.

The chain combines TRBV19 with TRBJ2-2; a possible D gene is TRBD1 (6 bases). The germline gives CDR1 LNHDA, CDR2 SQIVND (reference sequence). Deletions cut 11 bases from V and 4 bases from J, with 11 bases between. The CDR3 consists of 12 residues. CDR3 sequence reads: CAGGYPTGELFF. The CDR3 DNA follows: TGTGCCGGGGGCTATCCCACCGGGGAGCTGTTTTTT.

The chain recombines TRBV3-1 (or the pseudogene TRBV3-2) with TRBJ2-7, with TRBD2 identical over 13 bases. CDR3 length equals 18 residues. V lost 3 bases, J lost 4 bases, and 12 bases stayed unmatched. Per germline, CDR1 LGHDT and CDR2 YNNKEL (reference sequence). CDR3 loop: CASSHDTSGRAGGYEQYF. DNA for the CDR3: TGTGCCAGCAGCCACGACACTAGCGGGAGGGCCGGGGGGTACGAGCAGTACTTC.

The chain employs TRBV14 and TRBJ1-2, with D perhaps TRBD1 (5 bases). CDR1 is SGHDN, CDR2 FVKESK, per germline. Trimming took 2 bases from V and 7 from J, leaving 11 bases between them. The CDR3 extends over 13 amino acids. CDR3 protein: CASSQRGSGGYTF. CDR3 coding DNA: TGTGCCAGCAGCCAACGGGGCTCGGGTGGCTACACCTTC.

The chain employs TRBV19 and TRBJ1-5; 11 bases match TRBD1. Germline loops: CDR1 LNHDA, CDR2 SQIVND (reference sequence). The trim removed 7 bases at V and 7 bases at J, leaving 6 bases unmatched. The CDR3 runs to 14 residues. This CDR3 is CASTGTGGRQPQHF. The DNA of the CDR3 is TGTGCCAGTACCGGGACAGGGGGTAGGCAGCCCCAGCATTTT.

DNA of the CDR3: TGTGCCAGCAGCCACACTGAAGCTTTCTTT. It encodes CASSHTEAFF. This chain links TRBV5-5 with TRBJ1-1; no clear D gene. Germline CDR1 and CDR2: SGHKS and YYEKEE (reference sequence). The CDR3 runs 10 residues. V was shortened by 4 bases and J by 3 bases, with 1 base between the two germline ends.

This chain connects TRBV24-1 to TRBJ2-3; 8 bases map to TRBD1. With V trimmed by 0 bases and J by 0 bases, 7 bases remained unmatched. The CDR3 length is 18 residues. Germline V gene lookup returns CDR1 KGHDR and CDR2 SFDVKD. The CDR3 reads CATSDLRDRTGSTDTQYF. The CDR3 DNA is TGTGCCACCAGTGATTTGCGGGACCGGACAGGGAGCACAGATACGCAGTATTTT.

The chain recombines TRBV28 with TRBJ2-7, with D perhaps TRBD2 (6 bases). The CDR3 has 17 residues. Trimming left V 6 bases short and J 0 bases short, with 21 bases between. CDR1 is MDHEN, CDR2 SYDVKM, per germline. DNA of the CDR3: TGTGCCAGCAGCCCTGCGGGGCTAGCGCCGAGCTCCTACGAGCAGTACTTC. It specifies CASSPAGLAPSSYEQYF.

The CDR3 region is CASRKGTGGSYEQYF. For the CDR3, the DNA is TGTGCCAGCAGAAAGGGTACAGGGGGTTCCTACGAGCAGTACTTC. J is TRBJ2-7 and V is TRBV2; 8 bases are shared with TRBD1. The germline V gene encodes CDR1 SNHLY and CDR2 FYNNEI. The CDR3 extends over 15 amino acids. V dropped 6 bases and J dropped 1; count of bases not matched to a gene: 8.

The gene calls are TRBV11-2 and TRBJ1-6, with D possibly matching TRBD1 (5 bases). The V and J ends lost 3 bases and 0 bases respectively, with 15 bases between them. CDR3 size: 18 residues. Germline V gene sequence: CDR1 SGHAT, CDR2 FQNNGV. CDR3 sequence: CASSFLRKGPSYNSPLHF. The DNA for the CDR3 is TGTGCCAGCAGCTTTCTACGAAAGGGGCCCTCCTATAATTCACCCCTCCACTTT.

The DNA for the CDR3 is TGTGCCAGCAGCTTATCCCGATGGAGCTCCTACGAGCAGTACTTC. Its translation is CASSLSRWSSYEQYF. The chain couples TRBV7-2 to TRBJ2-7; D unclear. V lost 2 bases and J 0 bases, leaving 11 bases between the germline ends. This CDR3 is built from 15 residues. Germline values: CDR1 SGHTA, CDR2 FQGNSA.

This clone was recorded only once. This sequence joins TRBV6-2 or TRBV6-3 and TRBJ2-1; 8 bases are a match to TRBD2. CDR1 MNHEY and CDR2 SVGEGT come from the germline V gene. V gave up 6 bases and J gave up 3 bases; unmatched junction bases: 7. The CDR3 sequence is 15 residues long. CDR3: CASSSTSGGYNEQFF. For the CDR3, the DNA is TGTGCCAGCAGCTCAACTAGCGGAGGCTACAATGAGCAGTTCTTC.

The chain is built from TRBV6-5 and TRBJ2-7, with 8 bases aligning to TRBD1. Germline values: CDR1 MNHEY, CDR2 SVGAGI. This CDR3 is built from 12 residues. J lost 4 bases, V lost 7 bases, and 3 bases had no gene match. DNA for the CDR3: TGTGCCAGCAAGGGACAGGCATACGAGCAGTACTTC. Residues: CASKGQAYEQYF.

The chain couples TRBV24-1 to TRBJ1-1, with no clear D. The CDR3 covers 16 residues. The ends were cut back, 3 bases at V and 0 bases at J, with 13 bases in the middle. CDR1 KGHDR and CDR2 SFDVKD come from the germline V gene. This CDR3 reads CATSDGQLGMNTEAFF. CDR3 coding DNA: TGTGCCACCAGTGATGGTCAGCTCGGGATGAACACTGAAGCTTTCTTT.